A selection of T cell receptor beta chains follows, all from one sample in a study of post-analysis software for immune sequencing data. TCRdb re-called the PCR reads with MiXCR, one entry per CDR3 protein. The table shows around 770,000 distinct CDR3 sequences, with roughly 50% occurring only once. The specimen sequenced was blood. These receptors were taken from a girl aged 5-17 years with multiple sclerosis. CDR3s include the opening cysteine and the closing phenylalanine or tryptophan. A D gene is named only where the DNA matches it firmly. For some rows the clone size is stated as once, few or many, or as a class when expanded; others skip it.

v_gene	d_gene	abundance	j_gene	CDR3nt	CDR3aa
TRBV6-5	-	-	TRBJ1-2	TGTGCCAGCAGTTACTCGGCCCATGGAGGCTCCTATGGCTACACCTTC	CASSYSAHGGSYGYTF
TRBV12-3/TRBV12-4	-	-	TRBJ1-1	TGTGCCAGCAGTTTCGGGGGAATTGAAGCTTTCTTT	CASSFGGIEAFF
TRBV29-1	-	few	TRBJ2-3	TGCAGCGTAACTAGTCCCTCCACAGATACGCAGTATTTT	CSVTSPSTDTQYF
TRBV25-1	TRBD2	-	TRBJ2-5	TGTGCCAGCAGTGAAATGAGCGGGAGGGACCAAGAGACCCAGTACTTC	CASSEMSGRDQETQYF
TRBV6-2/TRBV6-3	TRBD1	-	TRBJ2-7	TGTGCCAGCAGTTCCCTTCACAGGGGCTCCTACGAGCAGTACTTC	CASSSLHRGSYEQYF
TRBV6-1	TRBD1	-	TRBJ1-1	TGTGCCAGCAGTGGACAGGGTTTGATCACTGAAGCTTTCTTT	CASSGQGLITEAFF
TRBV9	TRBD2	-	TRBJ2-1	TGTGCCAGCAGCGCCCGGACTAGCGGGAGGAATGAGCAGTTCTTC	CASSARTSGRNEQFF
TRBV20-1	-	few	TRBJ2-7	TGCAGTGCTCCGGACACTCTAAAGGGGAACAATGAGCAGTACTTC	CSAPDTLKGNNEQYF
TRBV7-2	TRBD2	-	TRBJ2-4	TGTGCCAGCAGCTCCACTAGCGGGGGGATAGCCAAAAACATTCAGTACTTC	CASSSTSGGIAKNIQYF
TRBV7-2	TRBD1	-	TRBJ2-1	TGTGCCAGCAGCTTAGCCAGGGGGTATTGGGAGCAGTTCTTC	CASSLARGYWEQFF
TRBV27	-	many	TRBJ2-1	TGTGCCAGCAGTTTAAGCGGGCCGTACAATGAGCAGTTCTTC	CASSLSGPYNEQFF
TRBV12-3/TRBV12-4	-	few	TRBJ2-7	TGTGCCAGCAGTTTCGACGGGACCAGAACGAGGTACTTC	CASSFDGTRTRYF
TRBV20-1	TRBD1	once	TRBJ1-1	TGCAGTGCCCAGGGGGGGGGCGTCACTGAAGCTTTCTTT	CSAQGGGVTEAFF
TRBV29-1	-	few	TRBJ2-1	TGCAGCGTCGGGGAAGGGGTGCAGTTCTTC	CSVGEGVQFF
TRBV7-2	-	few	TRBJ2-3	TGTGCCAGCAGCTTAGTACCCCTCGGACGACTGAGCACAGATACGCAGTATTTT	CASSLVPLGRLSTDTQYF
TRBV7-2	-	few	TRBJ2-7	TGTGCCAGCAGCTTAGGGTGGGACTCTTACTACGAGCAGTACTTC	CASSLGWDSYYEQYF
TRBV6-5	TRBD2	few	TRBJ2-7	TGTGCCAGCAGCTTGACTAGCGGGAGGGCCGAGCAGTACTTC	CASSLTSGRAEQYF
TRBV12-3/TRBV12-4	-	-	TRBJ2-3	TGTGCCAGCAGCTACAACCGGGACAAACGGTATTTT	CASSYNRDKRYF
TRBV4-3	-	-	TRBJ1-6	TGCGCCAGCAGCCAAACCAGCCCAGGGGTCGGATCACCCCTCCACTTT	CASSQTSPGVGSPLHF
TRBV27	-	-	TRBJ1-5	TGTGCCAGCAGTTTATCTTCCGCGCGTCAGCCCCAGCATTTT	CASSLSSARQPQHF
TRBV5-6	-	few	TRBJ2-5	TGTGCCAGCAGCTTAGGGGCCGAAGAGACCCAGTACTTC	CASSLGAEETQYF
TRBV27	TRBD1	-	TRBJ2-5	TGTGCCACCTCGAACAGGGGCTCCCTTTTACGAGAGACCCAGTACTTC	CATSNRGSLLRETQYF
TRBV12-3/TRBV12-4	TRBD1	many	TRBJ1-2	TGTGCCAGCAGTTCACAGGGGCGGAATGGCTACACCTTC	CASSSQGRNGYTF
TRBV20-1	-	-	TRBJ1-2	TGCAGTGCTAGAAATTCGGGACCAGCTAACTATGGCTACACCTTC	CSARNSGPANYGYTF
TRBV5-1	TRBD2	-	TRBJ2-1	TGCGCCAGCAGCTTTGGGACTAGCGGGAGTACCAGCTCCTACAATGAGCAGTTCTTC	CASSFGTSGSTSSYNEQFF
TRBV6-6	TRBD1	-	TRBJ2-7	TGTGCCAGCAGTTACTCCAGGGGGCGAGGGGACGAGCAGTACTTC	CASSYSRGRGDEQYF
TRBV12-3/TRBV12-4	-	-	TRBJ1-2	TGTGCCAGCAGTTTAGCCACGGGCGGCGGCTACACCTTC	CASSLATGGGYTF
TRBV20-1	-	-	TRBJ2-4	TGCAGTGCTCCGCAGCTGACCCCAGCCAAAAACATTCAGTACTTC	CSAPQLTPAKNIQYF
TRBV5-6	-	-	TRBJ1-6	TGTGCCAGCAGCTTGAAGGACCAAAATTCACCCCTCCACTTT	CASSLKDQNSPLHF
TRBV6-5	-	-	TRBJ1-1	TGTGCCAGCAGACCCGAGGGGGGGAGGTACACTGAAGCTTTCTTT	CASRPEGGRYTEAFF
TRBV27	-	once	TRBJ1-5	TGTGCCAGCAGTTTATCGTTGGGGCAGCCCCAGCATTTT	CASSLSLGQPQHF
TRBV12-3/TRBV12-4	-	-	TRBJ2-3	TGTGCCAGCACCCAAATTAACACAGATACGCAGTATTTT	CASTQINTDTQYF
TRBV20-1	-	few	TRBJ2-5	TGCAGTGCTAGATGGGGGCAAGAGACCCAGTACTTC	CSARWGQETQYF
TRBV12-3/TRBV12-4	TRBD2	-	TRBJ2-6	TGTGCCAGCAGTCCCCTAGCGGGAGGGAACGCTGGGGCCAACGTCCTGACTTTC	CASSPLAGGNAGANVLTF
TRBV6-6	-	-	TRBJ1-1	TGTGCCACCCAATGGGGCAGGGAGGTCTCTGAAGCTTTCTTT	CATQWGREVSEAFF
TRBV30	TRBD1	-	TRBJ2-1	TGTGCCTGGAGTAATTGGGGACAGGGCATCGACAATGGGCAGTTCTTC	CAWSNWGQGIDNGQFF
TRBV10-3	TRBD1	-	TRBJ2-1	TGTGCCATCAAGGGGGACAGGCAAAGCTCCTACAATGAGCAGTTCTTC	CAIKGDRQSSYNEQFF
TRBV7-8	TRBD2	-	TRBJ2-5	TGTGCCAGCAGCCAAATACTAGCGGGAGGTATGGAGCAGTACTTC	CASSQILAGGMEQYF
TRBV27	TRBD2	few	TRBJ2-7	TGTGCCAGCAGTTTAGGGTCGGGAGGGCCCTGGGAGCAGTACTTC	CASSLGSGGPWEQYF
TRBV6-5	-	few	TRBJ1-2	TGTGCCAGCAGTCAACCAGGGGAGTACTATGGCTACACCTTC	CASSQPGEYYGYTF
TRBV29-1	-	-	TRBJ1-5	TGCAGCGTCAATCAGCCCCAGCATTTT	CSVNQPQHF
TRBV6-2/TRBV6-3	-	-	TRBJ1-1	TGTGCCAGCCAACCGGGTGAGAACACTGAAGCTTTCTTT	CASQPGENTEAFF
TRBV20-1	-	few	TRBJ2-1	TGCAGTGCTACCCGCTCCACAGGGGTCGTAGCGGGTGAGCAGTTCTTC	CSATRSTGVVAGEQFF
TRBV3-1	-	-	TRBJ2-3	TGTGCCAGCAGCCAGGAGGGGAGATTGCAGTATTTT	CASSQEGRLQYF
TRBV7-9	TRBD1	few	TRBJ1-2	TGTGCCAGCAGCTTGGACCTAGACAGGGGAAGTGGCTACACCTTC	CASSLDLDRGSGYTF
TRBV3-1	-	once	TRBJ2-1	TGTGCCAGCAGCTCTATAGCAAGGAGGTTGGGCAATGAGCAGTTCTTC	CASSSIARRLGNEQFF